The present TCR beta chain was sequenced within a study of OX40 agonist ivuxolimab in advanced cancers. Produced via immunoSEQ multiplex PCR; TCRdb's table is partial and in-frame only. The data show some 83,000 clones, roughly 80% seen once. The CDR3 length is 14 residues. V was trimmed by 3 bases and J by 1 base, leaving 9 bases between them. Germline lookup yields CDR1 SEHNR and CDR2 FQNEAQ (reference sequence). V gene TRBV7-9 combines with J gene TRBJ2-5, with D maybe TRBD1 (6 bases). This clonotype originated in an adult with an advanced solid tumor such as melanoma, head and neck, liver or kidney cancer. This sample comprised CD4+ or CD8+ T cells sorted from blood, obtained in a trial of the OX40 agonist ivuxolimab. CDR3: CASSFGGSQETQYF. DNA of the CDR3: TGTGCCAGCAGCTTTGGGGGCAGCCAAGAGACCCAGTACTTC.